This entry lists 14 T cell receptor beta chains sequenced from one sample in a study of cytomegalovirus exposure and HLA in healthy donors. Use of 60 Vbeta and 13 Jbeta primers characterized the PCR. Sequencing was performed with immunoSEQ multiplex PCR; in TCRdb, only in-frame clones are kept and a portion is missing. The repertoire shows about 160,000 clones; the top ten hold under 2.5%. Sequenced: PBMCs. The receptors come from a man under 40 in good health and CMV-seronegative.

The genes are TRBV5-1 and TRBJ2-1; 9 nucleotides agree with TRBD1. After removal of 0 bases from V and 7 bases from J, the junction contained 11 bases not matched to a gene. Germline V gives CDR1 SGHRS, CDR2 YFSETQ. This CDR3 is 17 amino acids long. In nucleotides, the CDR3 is TGCGCCAGCAGCTTGGAACCCCCGGGACAGGGTTCAAATGAGCAGTTCTTC. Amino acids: CASSLEPPGQGSNEQFF. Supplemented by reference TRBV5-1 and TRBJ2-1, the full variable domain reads KAGVTQTPRYLIKTRGQQVTLSCSPISGHRSVSWYQQTPGQGLQFLFEYFSETQRNKGNFPGRFSGRQFSNSRSEMNVSTLELGDSALYLCASSLEPPGQGSNEQFFGPGTRLTVL.

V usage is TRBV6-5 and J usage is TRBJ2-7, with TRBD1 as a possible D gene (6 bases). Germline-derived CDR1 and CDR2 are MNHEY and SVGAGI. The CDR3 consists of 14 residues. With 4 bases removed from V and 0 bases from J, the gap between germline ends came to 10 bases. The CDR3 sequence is CASSFTGFSYEQYF. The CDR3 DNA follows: TGTGCCAGCAGTTTCACAGGGTTCTCCTACGAGCAGTACTTC.

The CDR3 nucleotides read TGTGCCAGCAGCTTAGGTTGGGCTAGCGGGAGGGCCGTAGATACGCAGTATTTT. Its protein product is CASSLGWASGRAVDTQYF. The chain joins TRBV7-2 to TRBJ2-3; 12 bases align to TRBD2. Germline trimming cut 1 base from V and 5 bases from J; bases unmatched to any gene: 10. CDR3 size: 18 residues. Germline CDR1 and CDR2: SGHTA and FQGNSA.

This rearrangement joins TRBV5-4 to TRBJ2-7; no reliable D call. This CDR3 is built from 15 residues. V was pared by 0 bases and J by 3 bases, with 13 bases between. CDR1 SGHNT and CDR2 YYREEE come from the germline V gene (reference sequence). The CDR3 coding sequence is TGTGCCAGCAGCTTGGATCAGGCGTCCCTCTACGAGCAGTACTTC. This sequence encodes CASSLDQASLYEQYF.

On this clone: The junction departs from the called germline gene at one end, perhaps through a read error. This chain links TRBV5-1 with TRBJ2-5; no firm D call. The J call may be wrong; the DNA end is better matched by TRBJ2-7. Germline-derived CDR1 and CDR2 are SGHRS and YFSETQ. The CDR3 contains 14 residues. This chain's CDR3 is CASSLESPSHEQYF. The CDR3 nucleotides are TGCGCCAGCAGCTTGGAGAGCCCCTCCCACGAGCAGTACTTC.

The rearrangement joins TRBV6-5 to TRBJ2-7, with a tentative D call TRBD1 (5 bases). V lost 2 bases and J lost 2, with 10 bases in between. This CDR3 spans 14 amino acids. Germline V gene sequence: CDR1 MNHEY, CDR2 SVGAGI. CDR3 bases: TGTGCCAGCAGTTACGCGGACACGACCTACGAGCAGTACTTC. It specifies CASSYADTTYEQYF.

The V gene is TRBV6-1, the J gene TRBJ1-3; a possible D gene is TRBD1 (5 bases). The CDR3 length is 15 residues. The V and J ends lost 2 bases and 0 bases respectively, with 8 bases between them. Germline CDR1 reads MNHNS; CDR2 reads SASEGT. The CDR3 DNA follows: TGTGCCAGCAGTGAATGGGGCGGCTCTGGAAACACCATATATTTT. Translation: CASSEWGGSGNTIYF.

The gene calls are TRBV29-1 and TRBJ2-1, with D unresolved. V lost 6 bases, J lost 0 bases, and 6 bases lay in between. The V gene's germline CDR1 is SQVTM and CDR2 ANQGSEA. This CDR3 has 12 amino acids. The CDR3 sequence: CSVRRSYNEQFF. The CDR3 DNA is TGCAGCGTCAGGCGCTCCTACAATGAGCAGTTCTTC.

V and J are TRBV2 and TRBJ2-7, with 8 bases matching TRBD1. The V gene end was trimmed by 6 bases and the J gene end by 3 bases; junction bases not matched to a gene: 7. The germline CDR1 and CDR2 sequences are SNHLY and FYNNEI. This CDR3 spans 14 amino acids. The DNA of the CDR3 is TGTGCCAGCAGCGCACAGGGGGACCACTACGAGCAGTACTTC. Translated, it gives CASSAQGDHYEQYF.

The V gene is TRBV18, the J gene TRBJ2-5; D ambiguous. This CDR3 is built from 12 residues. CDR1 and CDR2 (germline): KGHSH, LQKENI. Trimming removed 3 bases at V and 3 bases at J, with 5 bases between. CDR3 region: CASSPQEETQYF. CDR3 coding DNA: TGTGCCAGCTCACCCCAGGAAGAGACCCAGTACTTC.

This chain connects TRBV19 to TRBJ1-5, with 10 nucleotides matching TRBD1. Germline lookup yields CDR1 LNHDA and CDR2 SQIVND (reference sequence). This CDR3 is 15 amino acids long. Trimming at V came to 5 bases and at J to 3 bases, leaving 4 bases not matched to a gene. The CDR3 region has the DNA TGTGCCAGTAGTCCCGGGACAGGGGTCAATCAGCCCCAGCATTTT. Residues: CASSPGTGVNQPQHF. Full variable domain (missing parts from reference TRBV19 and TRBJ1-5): DGGITQSPKYLFRKEGQNVTLSCEQNLNHDAMYWYRQDPGQGLRLIYYSQIVNDFQKGDIAEGYSVSREKKESFPLTVTSAQKNPTAFYLCASSPGTGVNQPQHFGDGTRLSIL.

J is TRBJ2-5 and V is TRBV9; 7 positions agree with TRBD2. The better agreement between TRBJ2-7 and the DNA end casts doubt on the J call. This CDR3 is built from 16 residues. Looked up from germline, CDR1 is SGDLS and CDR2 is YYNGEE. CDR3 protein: CASSVVSSGHSYEQYF. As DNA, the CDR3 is TGTGCCAGCAGCGTAGTTAGTAGCGGGCACTCCTACGAGCAGTACTTC.

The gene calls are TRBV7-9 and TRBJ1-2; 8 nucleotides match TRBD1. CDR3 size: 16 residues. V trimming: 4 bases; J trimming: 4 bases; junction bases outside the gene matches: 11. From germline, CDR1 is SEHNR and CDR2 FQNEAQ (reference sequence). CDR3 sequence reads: CASSWGTGAAGYGYTF. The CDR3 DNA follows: TGTGCCAGCAGCTGGGGGACAGGAGCTGCGGGCTATGGCTACACCTTC.

This CDR3 is CASSHGQLNTEAFF. The CDR3 bases are TGTGCCAGCAGCCACGGACAGCTGAACACTGAAGCTTTCTTT. This chain connects TRBV7-9 to TRBJ1-1, with D perhaps TRBD1 (6 bases). CDR3 size: 14 residues. Between the trimmed V and J ends, which lost 5 bases and 0 bases, there was a span of 10 bases. The germline V gene encodes CDR1 SEHNR and CDR2 FQNEAQ (reference sequence).